Shown below are 7 T cell receptor beta chains from a single sample sequenced in a study of cytomegalovirus exposure and HLA in healthy donors. PCR used 60 Vbeta primers and 13 Jbeta primers. Sequencing was performed with immunoSEQ multiplex PCR; in TCRdb, only in-frame clones are kept and a portion is missing. Of 150,000 to 200,000 clones in the sample, roughly 85% were seen once. Sequences were obtained from PBMCs. The receptors here all came from a woman in her forties in good health and CMV-seronegative.

This chain connects TRBV6-1 to TRBJ2-1, with D possibly being TRBD1 (5 bases). Trimming shortened V by 3 bases and J by 7 bases, and 16 bases separated the two germline ends. CDR1 is MNHNS, CDR2 SASEGT, per germline. CDR3 length: 15 residues. The CDR3 DNA is TGTGCCAGCAGTGAGCTGCAGGGTAGATGGAATGAGCAGTTCTTC. It translates to CASSELQGRWNEQFF.

This chain links TRBV7-2 with TRBJ2-1; possible D gene TRBD1, 5 bases. Trimming removed 5 bases at V and 3 bases at J, with 14 bases between. CDR3 length: 15 residues. In germline, CDR1 is SGHTA, CDR2 FQGNSA. As DNA, the CDR3 is TGTGCCAGCAGCGCGCAGGGCGTGGACTACAATGAGCAGTTCTTC. Translating gives CASSAQGVDYNEQFF.

V is TRBV18 and J is TRBJ2-5, with TRBD1 as a possible D gene (6 bases). The germline gives CDR1 KGHSH, CDR2 LQKENI. V lost 2 bases to trimming and J lost 5 bases, with 9 bases between them. The CDR3 length is 13 residues. The CDR3 coding sequence is TGTGCCAGCTCACCAAACAGGGACGAGACCCAGTACTTC. This translates into CASSPNRDETQYF.

The V call is TRBV29-1, the J call TRBJ1-4, with D tentatively TRBD1 (5 bases). The CDR3 runs to 17 residues. From germline, CDR1 is SQVTM and CDR2 ANQGSEA. V lost 5 bases to trimming and J lost 8 bases, with 27 bases between them. The CDR3 DNA is TGCAGCGTTTGGGTCGGGGTACGAGGGGCGGGGAAGGAAAAACTGTTTTTT. This translates into CSVWVGVRGAGKEKLFF.

The CDR3 region has the DNA TGTGCCTGGAAGGACAGGGCGAACACTGAAGCTTTCTTT. Its protein is CAWKDRANTEAFF. V and J are TRBV30 and TRBJ1-1, with 8 positions matching TRBD1. Trimming removed 4 bases from V and 1 base from J; junction bases left unmatched: 2. Germline V gives CDR1 GTSNPN, CDR2 SVGIG (reference sequence). This CDR3 has 13 residues.

This clone appeared a few times. V is TRBV5-8 and J is TRBJ1-1; the match to TRBD1 covers 7 bases. This CDR3 is 15 amino acids long. Per germline, CDR1 SGHTS and CDR2 YDEGEE. The V gene end was trimmed by 3 bases and the J gene end by 0 bases; junction bases not matched to a gene: 5. The CDR3 region is CASSSYRGLNTEAFF. The CDR3 nucleotides read TGTGCCAGCAGCTCGTACAGGGGATTGAACACTGAAGCTTTCTTT.

J is TRBJ2-5 and V is TRBV5-4, with D possibly being TRBD1 (6 bases). The germline V gene encodes CDR1 SGHNT and CDR2 YYREEE (reference sequence). The length of the CDR3 is 14 residues. The V and J ends lost 4 bases and 4 bases respectively, with 14 bases between them. Here the CDR3 DNA reads TGTGCCAGCAGCGCGATGGGGGCCCCAGAGACCCAGTACTTC. It yields the protein CASSAMGAPETQYF.